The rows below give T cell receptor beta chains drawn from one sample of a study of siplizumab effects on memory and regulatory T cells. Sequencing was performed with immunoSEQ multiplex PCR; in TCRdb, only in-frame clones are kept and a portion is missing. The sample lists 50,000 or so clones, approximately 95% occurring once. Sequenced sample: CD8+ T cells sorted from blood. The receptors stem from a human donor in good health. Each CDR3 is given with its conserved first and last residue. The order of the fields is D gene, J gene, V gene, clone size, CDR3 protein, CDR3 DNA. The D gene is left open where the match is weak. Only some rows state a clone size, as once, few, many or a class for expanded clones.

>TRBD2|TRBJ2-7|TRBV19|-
CASSPPGWGWPGREQYF
TGTGCCAGTAGCCCTCCCGGATGGGGGTGGCCCGGGAGGGAGCAGTACTTC
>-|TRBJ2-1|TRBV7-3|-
CASSLTGSSYNEQFF
TGTGCCAGCAGCTTGACTGGGAGCTCCTACAATGAGCAGTTCTTC
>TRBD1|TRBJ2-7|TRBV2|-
CASSGQGQGALWEQYF
TGTGCCAGCAGCGGGCAGGGACAGGGGGCTCTTTGGGAGCAGTACTTC
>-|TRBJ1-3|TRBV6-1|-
CASSGGNTIYF
TGTGCCAGCAGTGGGGGAAACACCATATATTTT
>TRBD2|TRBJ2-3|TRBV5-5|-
CASSHIPREWSTDTQYF
TGTGCCAGCAGCCATATCCCGCGGGAGTGGAGCACAGATACGCAGTATTTT
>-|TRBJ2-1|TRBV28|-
CASSPRGDEQFF
TGTGCCAGCAGTCCTCGGGGAGATGAGCAGTTCTTC
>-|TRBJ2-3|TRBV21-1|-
CASSKVGTSGKEDTQYF
TGTGCCAGCAGCAAAGTGGGGACTAGCGGGAAGGAAGATACGCAGTATTTT
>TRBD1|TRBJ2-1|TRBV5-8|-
CASSTGTGAYNEQFF
TGTGCCAGCAGCACCGGGACAGGAGCCTACAATGAGCAGTTCTTC
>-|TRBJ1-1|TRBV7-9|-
CASKQGVNTEAFF
TGTGCCAGCAAACAGGGAGTAAACACTGAAGCTTTCTTT
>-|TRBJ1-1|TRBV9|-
CASSVSSAYTPNTEAFF
TGTGCCAGCAGCGTTAGCTCTGCCTATACCCCGAACACTGAAGCTTTCTTT
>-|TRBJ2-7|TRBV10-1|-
CASSPRDRERRQYF
TGCGCCAGCAGTCCACGGGACCGAGAACGTAGGCAGTACTTC
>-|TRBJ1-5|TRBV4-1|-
CASSREIYQPQHF
TGCGCCAGCAGTCGGGAAATCTATCAGCCCCAGCATTTT
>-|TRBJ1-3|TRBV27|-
CASSYGGPGNTIYF
TGTGCCAGCAGTTACGGCGGCCCTGGAAACACCATATATTTT
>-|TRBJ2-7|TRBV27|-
CASSFSQVGYEQYF
TGTGCCAGCAGTTTTTCCCAGGTTGGGTACGAGCAGTACTTC
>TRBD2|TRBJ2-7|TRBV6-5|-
CASSYSAGDGYEQYF
TGTGCCAGCAGTTACTCTGCGGGAGACGGGTACGAGCAGTACTTC
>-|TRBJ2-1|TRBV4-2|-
CASSQDLGPKYNEQFF
TGTGCCAGCAGCCAAGATTTAGGTCCCAAGTACAATGAGCAGTTCTTC
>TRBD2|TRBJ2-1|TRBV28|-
CAITGVAGENEQFF
TGTGCCATCACGGGGGTAGCGGGAGAGAATGAGCAGTTCTTC
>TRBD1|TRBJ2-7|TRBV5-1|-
CASSLGDRSSYEQYF
TGCGCCAGCAGCTTGGGGGACAGGAGCTCCTACGAGCAGTACTTC
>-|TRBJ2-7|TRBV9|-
CASSVGAGAYEQYF
TGTGCCAGCAGCGTAGGGGCAGGGGCCTACGAGCAGTACTTC
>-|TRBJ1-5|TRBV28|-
CATRGTPINQPQHF
TGTGCCACCCGCGGGACACCAATCAATCAGCCCCAGCATTTT
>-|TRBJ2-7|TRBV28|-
CASSNYYEQYF
TGTGCCAGCAGTAACTACTACGAGCAGTACTTC
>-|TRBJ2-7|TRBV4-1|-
CASSPKAGSSYEQYF
TGCGCCAGCAGCCCCAAAGCAGGGAGCTCCTACGAGCAGTACTTC
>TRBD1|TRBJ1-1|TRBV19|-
CASIKGQVNEAFF
TGTGCCAGTATAAAGGGACAGGTCAATGAAGCTTTCTTT
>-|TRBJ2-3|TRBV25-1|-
CASKLGGADTQYF
TGTGCCAGCAAATTAGGAGGGGCAGATACGCAGTATTTT
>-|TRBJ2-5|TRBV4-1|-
CASSQEVRGAYQETQYF
TGCGCCAGCAGCCAAGAAGTTCGGGGCGCGTACCAAGAGACCCAGTACTTC
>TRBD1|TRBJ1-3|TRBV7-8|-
CASSPVTGGSGNTIYF
TGTGCCAGCAGCCCGGTAACAGGGGGCTCTGGAAACACCATATATTTT
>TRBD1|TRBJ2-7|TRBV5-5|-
CASQGTGAFEQYF
TGTGCCAGCCAAGGGACAGGGGCGTTCGAGCAGTACTTC
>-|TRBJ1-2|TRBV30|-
CAWSESDSYIGGYGYTF
TGTGCCTGGAGTGAATCGGACAGCTATATCGGTGGCTATGGCTACACCTTC
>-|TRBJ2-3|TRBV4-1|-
CASSQGPTSSTDTQYF
TGCGCCAGCAGCCAGGGCCCGACATCTAGCACAGATACGCAGTATTTT
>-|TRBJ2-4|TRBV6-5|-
CASSPQGGSKNIQYF
TGTGCCAGCAGTCCTCAGGGTGGCTCAAAAAACATTCAGTACTTC
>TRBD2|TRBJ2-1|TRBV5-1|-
CASSFPQLGLAPNEQFF
TGCGCCAGCAGCTTCCCTCAGCTGGGACTAGCGCCCAATGAGCAGTTCTTC
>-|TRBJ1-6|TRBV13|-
CASSEGHNSPLHF
TGTGCCAGCAGCGAGGGTCATAATTCACCCCTCCACTTT
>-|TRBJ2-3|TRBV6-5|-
CASSYKDRGTDTQYF
TGTGCCAGCAGTTACAAGGATAGGGGCACAGATACGCAGTATTTT
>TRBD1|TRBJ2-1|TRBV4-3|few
CASSQEGTDNEQFF
TGCGCCAGCAGCCAAGAAGGGACAGACAATGAGCAGTTCTTC
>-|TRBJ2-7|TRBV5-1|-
CASSFPTLARHEQYF
TGCGCCAGCAGCTTCCCAACGCTGGCTCGCCACGAGCAGTACTTC
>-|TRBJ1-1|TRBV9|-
CASSAFGGTEAFF
TGTGCCAGCAGCGCGTTCGGGGGGACTGAAGCTTTCTTT
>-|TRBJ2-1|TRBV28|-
CASSSPPDNEQFF
TGTGCCAGCAGTTCTCCACCCGACAATGAGCAGTTCTTC
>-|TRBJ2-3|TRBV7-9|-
CASHRAGNTDTQYF
TGTGCCAGCCATAGGGCAGGAAACACAGATACGCAGTATTTT
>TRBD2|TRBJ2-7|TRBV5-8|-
CASSGRGTSGNYEQYF
TGTGCCAGCAGCGGACGCGGGACTAGCGGGAACTACGAGCAGTACTTC
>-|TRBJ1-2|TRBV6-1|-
CASSDSRNYGYTF
TGTGCCAGCAGTGATTCACGGAACTATGGCTACACCTTC
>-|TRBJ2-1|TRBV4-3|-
CASSQAPYNEQFF
TGCGCCAGCAGCCAAGCCCCTTACAATGAGCAGTTCTTC
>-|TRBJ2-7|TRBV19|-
CASSIMGQGSEQYF
TGTGCCAGTAGTATCATGGGTCAGGGAAGCGAGCAGTACTTC
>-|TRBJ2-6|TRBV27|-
CASSLSQGIGGANVLTF
TGTGCCAGCAGTTTATCCCAGGGGATTGGTGGGGCCAACGTCCTGACTTTC
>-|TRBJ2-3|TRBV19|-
CASSMLADTQYF
TGTGCCAGTAGTATGTTGGCAGATACGCAGTATTTT
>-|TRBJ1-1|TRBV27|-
CASSLRQMNTEAFF
TGTGCCAGCAGTTTAAGACAGATGAACACTGAAGCTTTCTTT
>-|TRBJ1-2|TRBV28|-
CATRTADGYTF
TGTGCCACCCGGACTGCTGATGGCTACACCTTC
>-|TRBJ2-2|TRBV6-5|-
CASSYSSGVDTGELFF
TGTGCCAGCAGTTACTCTTCGGGGGTTGACACCGGGGAGCTGTTTTTT
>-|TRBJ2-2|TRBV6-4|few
CASSFTGETGELFF
TGTGCCAGCAGTTTCACTGGGGAGACCGGGGAGCTGTTTTTT
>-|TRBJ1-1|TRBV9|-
CASSESDGGTEAFF
TGTGCCAGCAGCGAATCGGATGGTGGCACTGAAGCTTTCTTT
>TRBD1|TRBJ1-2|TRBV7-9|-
CASSLAGRQGAIYGYTF
TGTGCCAGCAGCTTAGCAGGGAGACAGGGGGCCATCTATGGCTACACCTTC
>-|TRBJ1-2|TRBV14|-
CASSQLGTYGYTF
TGTGCCAGCAGCCAATTGGGTACCTATGGCTACACCTTC
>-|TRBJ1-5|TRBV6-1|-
CASSEWGQPQHF
TGTGCCAGCAGTGAATGGGGGCAGCCCCAGCATTTT
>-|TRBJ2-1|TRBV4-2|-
CASSPGFGGNEQFF
TGTGCCAGCAGCCCTGGTTTTGGGGGGAATGAGCAGTTCTTC